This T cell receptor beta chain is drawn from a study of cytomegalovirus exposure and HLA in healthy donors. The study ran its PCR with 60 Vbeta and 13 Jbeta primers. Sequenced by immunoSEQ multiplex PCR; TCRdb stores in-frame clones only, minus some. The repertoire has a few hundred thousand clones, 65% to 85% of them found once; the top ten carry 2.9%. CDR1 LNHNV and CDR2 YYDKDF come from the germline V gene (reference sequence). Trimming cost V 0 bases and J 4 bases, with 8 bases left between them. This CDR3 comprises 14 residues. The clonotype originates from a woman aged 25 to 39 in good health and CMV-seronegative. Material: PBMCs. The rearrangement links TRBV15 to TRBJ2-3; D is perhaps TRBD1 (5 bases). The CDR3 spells CATSRDGAADTQYF. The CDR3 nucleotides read TGTGCCACCAGCAGAGATGGGGCTGCAGATACGCAGTATTTT. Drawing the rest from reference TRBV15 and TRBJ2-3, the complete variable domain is DAMVIQNPRYQVTQFGKPVTLSCSQTLNHNVMYWYQQKSSQAPKLLFHYYDKDFNNEADTPDNFQSRRPNTSFCFLDIRSPGLGDTAMYLCATSRDGAADTQYFGPGTRLTVL.